The clone carrying this TCR beta chain counts as medium-sized. The antigen remains undetermined. The sample belongs to a study of prognosis after radiotherapy for stage I lung cancer. Across the study: In total, some 14 men and five to seven women took part as patients, aged 53 to 84 with a median of approximately 69 years. After radiotherapy, around 15 showed no significant progression while several developed distant metastases (median roughly seven months). Study-level findings and limits: The way patients used TRBV and TRBJ genes reportedly differed depending on whether they had metastases.

There are 15 residues in the CDR3. Germline assignment: CDR1 SGHRS and CDR2 YFSETQ. Trimming left V 0 bases short and J 6 bases short, with 14 bases between. Amplicons of TCR beta CDR3 were generated from genomic DNA by two-round multiplex PCR. The use of primers specific to each TRBV and TRBJ gene characterized first-round PCR. In TCRdb, the multiplex PCR reads were re-called with MiXCR into one record per CDR3 protein. The sample consists of more than 11,000 distinct CDR3 sequences, roughly 29% of them appearing once. The starting material was PBMCs, obtained before or after stereotactic body radiation therapy (not recorded which). The rearrangement uses TRBV5-1 and TRBJ2-3; D remains unclear. This clonotype was obtained from a donor aged 50 or older with non-small cell lung cancer. CDR3 sequence (DNA): TGCGCCAGCAGCTTGGGTTTCAGCTCTAAGGATACGCAGTATTTT. This sequence encodes CASSLGFSSKDTQYF. Together with reference TRBV5-1 and TRBJ2-3, the CDR3 gives the full variable domain: KAGVTQTPRYLIKTRGQQVTLSCSPISGHRSVSWYQQTPGQGLQFLFEYFSETQRNKGNFPGRFSGRQFSNSRSEMNVSTLELGDSALYLCASSLGFSSKDTQYFGPGTRLTVL.